Described below is a single T cell receptor beta chain sequence and its context. The antigen this receptor binds is unknown. Base qualities are not at hand, and no much larger clone is one base apart. This specimen comes from a study of blood T cell dynamics during melanoma immunotherapy (dated by TCRdb to 2019 to 2021). The study in broad terms: All patients had metastatic melanoma and were given first-line pembrolizumab or nivolumab plus ipilimumab as standard of care in the United Kingdom. To find early correlates of response, the study profiled the peripheral T cell receptor repertoires of patients with metastatic melanoma both before and after one cycle of checkpoint inhibitor therapy. A training cohort was formed from consecutive patients, and a further independent group of patients from the same centre was pooled into an external validation set. On the study overall, not on this receptor specifically: The study could not determine whether the T cell clones driving repertoire changes were melanoma-specific or reflected general immune activation. A rise in the change in cfDNA rearrangement efficiency score from T0 to W3 was seen in patients achieving disease control but not in progressors, suggesting increased peripheral T cell turnover. The relatively small sample size was acknowledged as something that could potentially limit how far the results can be generalized.

Unmatched junction bases come to 3, with V trimmed by 0 bases and J by 7 bases. Looking up the germline V gene yields CDR1 SGHRS and CDR2 YFSETQ. From the cysteine up to the phenylalanine, the CDR3 has a length of 15 residues. Just the 45-base CDR3 DNA is kept, in frame starting at base 1. Interpreted using the paper, the time point label stands for: week 3, after first cycle of checkpoint inhibitor. Blood samples were collected before treatment (T0) and at week 3 (W3), after the first cycle of checkpoint blockade. Except for a couple of patients with rapid clinical progression, response was assessed 12 weeks after the first infusion by RECIST 1.1; disease control meant complete response, partial response or stable disease. Patients with prior systemic cancer treatment, concomitant immunosuppressant therapy or synchronous other active malignancies were excluded. Both bulk PBMC and plasma cell-free DNA were sequenced for TCR beta so that circulating cells and T cell turnover could be tracked.

Each cfDNA sample was loaded with a fixed 40 ng of plasma cell-free DNA. TCR beta CDR3 sequences were amplified from genomic DNA using the immunoSEQ TCRb Assay kit according to manufacturer instructions. The KAPA Library Quantification Kit for Illumina platforms was used to quantify pooled libraries by qPCR. Sequencing of the pooled libraries was done on an Illumina NextSeq 500, with clustering at roughly 0.6-1.2 pM. The original methods were these. The TCR data were analyzed using immunoSEQ ANALYZER and the R LymphoSeq package. A rearrangement efficiency score was calculated as productive divided by the sum of productive and non-productive CDR3 sequences. Clonality was assessed using the Gini coefficient and diversity using the Renyi index at alpha=1, with pairwise comparisons between timepoints within each patient. In LymphoSeq, clonal relatedness was computed with an edit distance of 3 and repertoire similarity was computed with the Bhattacharyya coefficient. Linear discriminant analysis on week-3 changes in clonality and diversity was built with the R MASS and caret packages to classify response. This immuneACCESS table, as held by TCRdb, lists in-frame sequences with V and J called but not all clones. Of the missing ones, under half trace to an unresolved V gene in checked studies; the others have no known cause. V, J and clone size are taken as reported in that table, and D and trimming were inferred from the DNA itself. The sample contains some 150 clones, 83% of them found a single time. The ten largest clones capture roughly 13% of the sample.

This receptor was taken from a human donor with melanoma. The V and J segments used are TRBV5-1 and TRBJ2-1, with 11 middle bases fitting TRBD1. This sample comprised cell-free DNA from blood, obtained from a patient treated with checkpoint blockade. In light of the paper, this sample's cell subset or site label describes: plasma cell-free DNA. The CDR3 corresponds to CASSLVGTGGNEQFF. The bases read TGCGCCAGCAGCTTGGTGGGGACAGGGGGGAATGAGCAGTTCTTC.